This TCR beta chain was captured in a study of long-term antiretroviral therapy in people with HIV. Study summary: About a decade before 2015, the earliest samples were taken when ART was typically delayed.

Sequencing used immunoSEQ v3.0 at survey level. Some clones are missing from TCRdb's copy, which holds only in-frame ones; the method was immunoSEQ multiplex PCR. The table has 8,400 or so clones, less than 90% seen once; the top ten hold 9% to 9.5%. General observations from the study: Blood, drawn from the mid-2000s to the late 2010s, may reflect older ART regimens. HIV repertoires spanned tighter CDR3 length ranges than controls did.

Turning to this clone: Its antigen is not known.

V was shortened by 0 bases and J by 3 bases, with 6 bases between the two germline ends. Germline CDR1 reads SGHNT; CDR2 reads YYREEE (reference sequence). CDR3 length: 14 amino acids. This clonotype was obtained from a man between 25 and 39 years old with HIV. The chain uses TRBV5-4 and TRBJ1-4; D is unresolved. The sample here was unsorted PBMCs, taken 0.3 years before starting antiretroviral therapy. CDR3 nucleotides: TGTGCCAGCAGCTTGGCGCGGTCTAATGAAAAACTGTTTTTT. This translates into CASSLARSNEKLFF.